One sample yielded the 26 T cell receptor beta chains listed below, sequenced in a study of OX40 agonist ivuxolimab in advanced cancers. Some clones are missing from TCRdb's copy, which holds only in-frame ones; the method was immunoSEQ multiplex PCR. The table lists about 75,000 clones, over 85% of them singletons, with roughly 0.38% in the top ten. Sequenced here: CD4+ or CD8+ T cells sorted from blood, sampled in a trial of the OX40 agonist ivuxolimab. Receptors originate from an adult with an advanced solid tumor such as melanoma, head and neck, liver or kidney cancer.

This clone was detected a few times. This chain joins TRBV7-9 and TRBJ2-7; 9 bases are shared with TRBD2. Germline V gene lookup returns CDR1 SEHNR and CDR2 FQNEAQ (reference sequence). Trimming cost V 3 bases and J 6 bases; bases outside gene matches: 12. The CDR3 has 16 amino acids. CDR3 region: CASSLRSSGRGGEQYF. The CDR3 bases are TGTGCCAGCAGCTTGCGGAGTAGCGGGAGAGGAGGCGAGCAGTACTTC.

The chain is built from TRBV7-2 and TRBJ2-7; 8 nucleotides align to TRBD1. The CDR3 consists of 15 residues. The V segment lost 0 bases and the J segment 6 bases; nucleotides outside the gene matches: 7. Germline-derived CDR1 and CDR2 are SGHTA and FQGNSA. The CDR3 DNA follows: TGTGCCAGCAGCTTAGCTTGGACAGGGCGGGGCGAGCAGTACTTC. Translation gives CASSLAWTGRGEQYF. Complete variable domain (other parts from reference TRBV7-2 and TRBJ2-7): GAGVSQSPSNKVTEKGKDVELRCDPISGHTALYWYRQSLGQGLEFLIYFQGNSAPDKSGLPSDRFSAERTGGSVSTLTIQRTQQEDSAVYLCASSLAWTGRGEQYFGPGTRLTVT.

J is TRBJ2-1 and V is TRBV5-1; the D gene is possibly TRBD1 (5 bases). Germline V gene data show CDR1 as SGHRS and CDR2 as YFSETQ. Between the trimmed V and J ends, which lost 0 bases and 3 bases, there was a span of 7 bases. The CDR3 runs 14 residues. The CDR3 DNA is TGCGCCAGCAGCTTGGGGCAGGGCTACAATGAGCAGTTCTTC. Protein sequence: CASSLGQGYNEQFF. The full variable domain, with the rest looked up from reference TRBV5-1 and TRBJ2-1, is KAGVTQTPRYLIKTRGQQVTLSCSPISGHRSVSWYQQTPGQGLQFLFEYFSETQRNKGNFPGRFSGRQFSNSRSEMNVSTLELGDSALYLCASSLGQGYNEQFFGPGTRLTVL.

V usage is TRBV19 and J usage is TRBJ2-7, with 8 nucleotides matching TRBD1. Germline lookup yields CDR1 LNHDA and CDR2 SQIVND (reference sequence). This CDR3 spans 15 amino acids. V shed 1 base and J 7 bases; nucleotides not matched to a gene: 9. CDR3 region: CASSIVGTGGGEQYF. The CDR3 DNA follows: TGTGCCAGTAGTATAGTTGGGACAGGCGGTGGTGAGCAGTACTTC.

This clone has a handful of counts. The V gene is TRBV27, the J gene TRBJ2-7; D may be TRBD1 or TRBD2 (5 bases each). V dropped 7 bases and J dropped 7 bases, with 11 bases sitting between them. CDR3 length: 11 residues. Germline loops: CDR1 MNHEY, CDR2 SMNVEV (reference sequence). This chain's CDR3 is CASIGWGEQYF. In nucleotides, the CDR3 is TGTGCCAGCATTGGCTGGGGGGAGCAGTACTTC.

The rearrangement joins TRBV6-1 to TRBJ2-7, with 10 bases fitting TRBD2. The CDR3 is made up of 13 amino acids. Losses at the gene ends were 5 bases for V and 6 bases for J; bases not matched to a gene: 4. Germline lookup yields CDR1 MNHNS and CDR2 SASEGT. The CDR3 loop is CASSSLAGVEQYF. CDR3 DNA sequence: TGTGCCAGCAGTAGTCTAGCGGGAGTCGAGCAGTACTTC.

The V gene is TRBV9, the J gene TRBJ2-1; D is perhaps TRBD1 (6 bases). This CDR3 has 16 amino acids. The germline CDR1 and CDR2 sequences are SGDLS and YYNGEE. V lost 0 bases, J lost 0 bases, and 10 bases lay in between. For the CDR3, the DNA is TGTGCCAGCAGCGTAGGGGGGCAGTCCTCCTACAATGAGCAGTTCTTC. Protein sequence: CASSVGGQSSYNEQFF.

The chain uses TRBV28 and TRBJ1-2, with 7 bases identical to TRBD1. The V gene end was trimmed by 6 bases and the J gene end by 3 bases; junction bases not matched to a gene: 7. This CDR3 has 14 amino acids. The germline V gene encodes CDR1 MDHEN and CDR2 SYDVKM. CDR3 DNA sequence: TGTGCCAGCAGCCCAGGGGGGGGGCACTATGGCTACACCTTC. The encoded protein is CASSPGGGHYGYTF.

The V call is TRBV14, the J call TRBJ1-3, with 7 bases lining up with TRBD1. The V segment lost 4 bases and the J segment 1 base; nucleotides outside the gene matches: 7. The CDR3 is made up of 16 amino acids. Germline V gene sequence: CDR1 SGHDN, CDR2 FVKESK. The CDR3 bases are TGTGCCAGCAGCCGCCAAATGACAGGGTCTGGAAACACCATATATTTT. Its translation: CASSRQMTGSGNTIYF.

The V gene is TRBV28, the J gene TRBJ2-7; no clear D gene. From germline, CDR1 is MDHEN and CDR2 SYDVKM. There are 14 residues in the CDR3. V was cut by 2 bases and J by 5 bases, with 13 bases left in between. The CDR3 spells CASSLLQERHEQYF. CDR3 sequence (DNA): TGTGCCAGCAGTTTACTTCAGGAGCGACACGAGCAGTACTTC. Variable domain in full (rest from reference TRBV28 and TRBJ2-7): DVKVTQSSRYLVKRTGEKVFLECVQDMDHENMFWYRQDPGLGLRLIYFSYDVKMKEKGDIPEGYSVSREKKERFSLILESASTNQTSMYLCASSLLQERHEQYFGPGTRLTVT.

The V and J genes are TRBV7-9 and TRBJ2-3; 9 bases align to TRBD2. J lost 5 bases, V lost 2 bases, and 8 bases had no gene match. The CDR3 contains 16 residues. Germline values: CDR1 SEHNR, CDR2 FQNEAQ (reference sequence). The DNA for the CDR3 is TGTGCCAGCAGCTTATGGTCTAGCGGGAAGGTAGATACGCAGTATTTT. Its protein is CASSLWSSGKVDTQYF.

Here the CDR3 reads CASSLDSTDTQYF. Written as DNA, the CDR3 is TGTGCCAGCAGTCTGGACAGCACAGATACGCAGTATTTT. The chain couples TRBV6-5 to TRBJ2-3, with D unresolved. This CDR3 comprises 13 residues. V was pared by 5 bases and J by 0 bases, with 6 bases between. Germline V gives CDR1 MNHEY, CDR2 SVGAGI.

The chain joins TRBV29-1 to TRBJ2-7; 9 bases agree with TRBD1. The CDR3 length is 13 residues. The ends lost 7 bases at V and 3 bases at J; junction bases unmatched: 7. The germline V gene encodes CDR1 SQVTM and CDR2 ANQGSEA. CDR3 sequence reads: CSARGQGIYEQYF. CDR3 DNA: TGCAGCGCCAGAGGACAGGGGATCTACGAGCAGTACTTC.

The V gene is TRBV28, the J gene TRBJ1-1; perhaps TRBD1 as D (5 bases). There are 13 residues in the CDR3. Trimming took 6 bases from V and 3 from J, leaving 11 bases between them. Germline V gene data show CDR1 as MDHEN and CDR2 as SYDVKM. The CDR3 loop is CASSSPGDTEAFF. The CDR3 DNA is TGTGCCAGCAGCTCCCCGGGGGACACTGAAGCTTTCTTT. The variable domain in full, completed from reference TRBV28 and TRBJ1-1, reads DVKVTQSSRYLVKRTGEKVFLECVQDMDHENMFWYRQDPGLGLRLIYFSYDVKMKEKGDIPEGYSVSREKKERFSLILESASTNQTSMYLCASSSPGDTEAFFGQGTRLTVV.

This sequence joins TRBV6-1 and TRBJ2-1, with 8 bases matching TRBD1. Trimming at V came to 3 bases and at J to 2 bases, leaving 6 bases not matched to a gene. The CDR3 extends over 16 amino acids. Per the germline V gene, CDR1 is MNHNS and CDR2 is SASEGT. The CDR3 protein is CASSDRTGITYNEQFF. DNA for the CDR3: TGTGCCAGCAGTGACCGGACAGGGATTACCTACAATGAGCAGTTCTTC.

The chain uses TRBV29-1 and TRBJ2-1, with TRBD2 matching over 11 bases. Looked up from germline, CDR1 is SQVTM and CDR2 is ANQGSEA. This CDR3 spans 16 amino acids. With 7 bases clipped from V and 7 bases from J, the junction kept 15 bases outside the gene matches. The chain's CDR3 is CSAEGSATSGINEQFF. The DNA for the CDR3 is TGCAGCGCAGAGGGTAGTGCGACTAGCGGGATAAATGAGCAGTTCTTC.

The V and J genes are TRBV6-1 and TRBJ1-1; tentatively, D is TRBD1 (5 bases). CDR3 length: 14 residues. The germline V and J ends were trimmed by 0 bases and 1 base, with 6 bases remaining between them. CDR1 and CDR2 (germline): MNHNS, SASEGT. This CDR3 is CASSEADRNTEAFF. CDR3 nucleotides: TGTGCCAGCAGTGAAGCAGACAGGAACACTGAAGCTTTCTTT.

This clone showed up just once. This chain links TRBV5-1 with TRBJ2-7, with TRBD1 as a possible D gene (6 bases). Trimming pared 0 bases from V and 4 bases from J, leaving 8 bases between. The CDR3 totals 13 residues. CDR1 is SGHRS and CDR2 is YFSETQ in the germline V gene. CDR3 residues: CASSLDRVYEQYF. The CDR3 DNA sequence: TGCGCCAGCAGCTTGGACAGGGTTTACGAGCAGTACTTC.

This sequence joins TRBV4-1 and TRBJ2-7; 10 bases agree with TRBD1. V lost 4 bases, J lost 6 bases, and 6 bases stayed unmatched. This CDR3 is built from 14 residues. The germline CDR1 and CDR2 sequences are MGHRA and YSYEKL. The CDR3 here is CASSLLGQGSEQYF. For the CDR3, the DNA is TGCGCCAGCAGCCTCTTGGGACAGGGGTCCGAGCAGTACTTC.

CDR3 nucleotide sequence: TGTGCCAGCAGCCAAGATTCCCAAGCAGATACGCAGTATTTT. This gives the protein CASSQDSQADTQYF. The rearrangement links TRBV4-2 to TRBJ2-3; D is unclear. CDR1 and CDR2 (germline): LGHNA, YNFKEQ. With 0 bases removed from V and 4 bases from J, the gap between germline ends came to 8 bases. This CDR3 has 14 residues.

The rearrangement links TRBV19 to TRBJ1-5, with D possibly TRBD1 on 5 matching bases. Germline V gene sequence: CDR1 LNHDA, CDR2 SQIVND (reference sequence). With 6 bases removed from V and 2 bases from J, the gap between germline ends came to 20 bases. The CDR3 spans 17 residues. The CDR3 protein is CASSPHHGADRNQPQHF. As DNA, the CDR3 is TGTGCCAGTAGCCCACACCATGGGGCGGACCGCAATCAGCCCCAGCATTTT.

This clone was seen once. This sequence joins TRBV7-2 and TRBJ2-3; D call uncertain. The length of the CDR3 is 14 residues. Trimming left V 5 bases short and J 0 bases short, with 9 bases between. Germline V lookup: CDR1 SGHTA, CDR2 FQGNSA. The CDR3 sequence: CASSPRLSTDTQYF. The CDR3 DNA follows: TGTGCCAGCAGCCCGAGACTTAGCACAGATACGCAGTATTTT.

This clone came up a few times. At one end the junction does not follow the germline gene, possibly because of a read error. The V and J genes are TRBV15 and TRBJ2-2, with D hard to call. The CDR3 totals 12 residues. The germline V gene has CDR1 LNHNV and CDR2 YYDKDF (reference sequence). CDR3 coding DNA: TGTGCCACCAGCAGATACACCGGTGAGCTGTTTTTT. It specifies CATSRYTGELFF.

CDR3: CASRRPGHPGQYF. In nucleotides, the CDR3 is TGTGCCAGCAGAAGACCGGGACACCCGGGCCAGTACTTC. The chain has TRBV28 and TRBJ2-5, with a weak D call TRBD1 (6 bases). With 6 bases removed from V and 10 bases from J, the gap between germline ends came to 18 bases. CDR3 length equals 13 residues. Germline V gene sequence: CDR1 MDHEN, CDR2 SYDVKM.

The gene calls are TRBV18 and TRBJ1-5, with 7 positions matching TRBD1. This CDR3 spans 16 amino acids. Germline values: CDR1 KGHSH, CDR2 LQKENI. Trimming took 1 base from V and 1 from J; bases not matched to a gene: 4. The CDR3 is CASSPQGAASNQPQHF. In DNA, the CDR3 is TGTGCCAGCTCACCACAGGGGGCGGCGAGCAATCAGCCCCAGCATTTT.

The rearrangement links TRBV5-4 to TRBJ1-1, with D perhaps matching TRBD1 (5 bases). CDR1 and CDR2 from the germline V gene are SGHNT and YYREEE (reference sequence). CDR3 size: 13 residues. Trimming took 4 bases from V and 5 from J, leaving 12 bases between them. The CDR3 spells CASSRYGGTEAFF. In DNA, the CDR3 is TGTGCCAGCAGCCGATATGGGGGAACTGAAGCTTTCTTT.